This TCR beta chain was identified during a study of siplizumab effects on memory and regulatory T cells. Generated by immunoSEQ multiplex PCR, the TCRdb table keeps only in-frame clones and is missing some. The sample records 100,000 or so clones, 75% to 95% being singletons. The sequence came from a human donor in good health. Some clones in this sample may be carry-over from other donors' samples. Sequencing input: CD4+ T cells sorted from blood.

CDR3 DNA sequence: TGTGCCAGCACTTACAGCGGAAACTATGGCTACACCTTC. As protein: CASTYSGNYGYTF. V gene TRBV28 combines with J gene TRBJ1-2; D remains ambiguous. With 7 bases removed from V and 2 bases from J, the gap between germline ends came to 11 bases. CDR3 length: 13 residues. Germline CDR1 and CDR2: MDHEN and SYDVKM.